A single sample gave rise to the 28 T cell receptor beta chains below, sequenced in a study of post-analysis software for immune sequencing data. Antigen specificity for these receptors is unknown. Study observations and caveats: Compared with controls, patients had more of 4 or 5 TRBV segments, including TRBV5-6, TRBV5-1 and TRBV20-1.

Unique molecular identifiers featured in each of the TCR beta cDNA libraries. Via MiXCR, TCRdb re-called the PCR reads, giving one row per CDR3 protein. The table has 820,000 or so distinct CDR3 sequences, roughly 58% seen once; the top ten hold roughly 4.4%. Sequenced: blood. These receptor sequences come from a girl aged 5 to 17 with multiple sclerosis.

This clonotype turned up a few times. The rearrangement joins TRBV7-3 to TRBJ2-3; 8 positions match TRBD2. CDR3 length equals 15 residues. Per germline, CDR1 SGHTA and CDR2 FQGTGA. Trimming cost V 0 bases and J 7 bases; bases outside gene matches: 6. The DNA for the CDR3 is TGTGCCAGCAGCTTAACGCGGGAGGTTATCCATACGCAGTATTTT. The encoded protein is CASSLTREVIHTQYF.

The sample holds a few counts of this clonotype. CDR3 sequence: CASSANPANQETQYF. Written as DNA, the CDR3 is TGTGCCAGCAGCGCCAACCCGGCGAACCAAGAGACCCAGTACTTC. This chain connects TRBV9 to TRBJ2-5, with D uncertain. The CDR3 is 15 residues long. V lost 3 bases, J lost 0 bases, and 12 bases lay in between. Germline V CDR1 and CDR2: SGDLS, YYNGEE.

The CDR3 sequence is CASSQGLAGVPDTQYF. CDR3 sequence (DNA): TGTGCCAGCAGTCAGGGACTAGCGGGAGTTCCAGATACGCAGTATTTT. This sequence joins TRBV6-5 and TRBJ2-3; TRBD2 agrees at 14 bases. The germline gives CDR1 MNHEY, CDR2 SVGAGI. V shed 5 bases and J 4 bases; nucleotides not matched to a gene: 5. There are 16 residues in the CDR3.

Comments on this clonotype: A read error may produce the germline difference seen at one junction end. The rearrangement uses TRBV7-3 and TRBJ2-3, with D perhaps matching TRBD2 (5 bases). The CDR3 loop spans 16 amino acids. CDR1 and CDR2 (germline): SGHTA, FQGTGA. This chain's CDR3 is CASSLTLTRVGDTQYF. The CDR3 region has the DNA TGTGCCAGCAGTTTAACCCTCACGCGGGTGGGGGATACGCAGTATTTT.

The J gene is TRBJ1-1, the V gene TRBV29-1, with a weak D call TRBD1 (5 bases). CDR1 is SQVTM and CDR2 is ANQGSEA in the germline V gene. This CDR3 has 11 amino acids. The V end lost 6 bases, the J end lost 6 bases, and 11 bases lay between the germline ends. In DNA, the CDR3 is TGCAGCGTGCCCCGGGACTCTGAAGCTTTCTTT. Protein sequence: CSVPRDSEAFF.

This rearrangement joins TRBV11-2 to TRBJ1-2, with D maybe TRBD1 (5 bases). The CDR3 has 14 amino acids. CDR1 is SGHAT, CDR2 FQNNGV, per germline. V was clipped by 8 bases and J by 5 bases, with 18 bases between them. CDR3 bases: TGTGCCAGCCTTACCCCTGGGCAGGGATATGGCTACACCTTC. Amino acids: CASLTPGQGYGYTF.

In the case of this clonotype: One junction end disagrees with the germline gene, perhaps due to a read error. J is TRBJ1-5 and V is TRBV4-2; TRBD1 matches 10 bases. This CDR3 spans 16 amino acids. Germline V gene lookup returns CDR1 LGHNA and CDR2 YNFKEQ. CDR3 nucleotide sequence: TGTGCCAGCGGCCAAGTCGACAGGGGGCAGAATCAGCCCCAGCATTTT. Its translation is CASGQVDRGQNQPQHF.

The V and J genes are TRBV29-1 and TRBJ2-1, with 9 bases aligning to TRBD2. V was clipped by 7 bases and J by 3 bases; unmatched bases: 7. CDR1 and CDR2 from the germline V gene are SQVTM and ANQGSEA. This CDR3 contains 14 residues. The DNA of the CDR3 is TGCAGCGGCCAGCGGGAGGCCCTCTACAATGAGCAGTTCTTC. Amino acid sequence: CSGQREALYNEQFF.

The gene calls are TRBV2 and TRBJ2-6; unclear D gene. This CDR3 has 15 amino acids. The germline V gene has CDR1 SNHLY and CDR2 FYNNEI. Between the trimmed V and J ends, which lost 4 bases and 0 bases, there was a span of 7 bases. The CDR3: CASSAWSSGANVLTF. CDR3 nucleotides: TGTGCCAGCAGTGCGTGGTCCTCTGGGGCCAACGTCCTGACTTTC.

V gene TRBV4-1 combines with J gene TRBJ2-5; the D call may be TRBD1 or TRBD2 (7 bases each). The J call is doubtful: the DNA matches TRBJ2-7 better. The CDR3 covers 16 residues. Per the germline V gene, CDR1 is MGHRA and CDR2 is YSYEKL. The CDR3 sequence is CASSQVGEGAMYEQYF. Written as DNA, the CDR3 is TGCGCCAGCAGCCAAGTAGGGGAGGGGGCGATGTACGAGCAGTACTTC.

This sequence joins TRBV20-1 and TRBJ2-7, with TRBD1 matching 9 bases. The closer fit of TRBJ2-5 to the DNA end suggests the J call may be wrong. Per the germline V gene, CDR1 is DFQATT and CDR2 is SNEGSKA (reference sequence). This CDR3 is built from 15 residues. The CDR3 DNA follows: TGCAGTGCCCACAAGCGACGGACAGGGGTGGAGACCCAGTACTTC. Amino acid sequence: CSAHKRRTGVETQYF.

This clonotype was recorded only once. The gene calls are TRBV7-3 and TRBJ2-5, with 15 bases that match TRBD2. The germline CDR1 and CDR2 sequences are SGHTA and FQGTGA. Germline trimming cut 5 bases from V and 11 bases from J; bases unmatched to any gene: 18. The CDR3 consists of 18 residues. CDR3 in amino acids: CASSPGLAGGGKDDEQYF. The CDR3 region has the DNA TGTGCCAGCAGCCCGGGACTAGCGGGGGGCGGCAAAGATGATGAGCAGTACTTC. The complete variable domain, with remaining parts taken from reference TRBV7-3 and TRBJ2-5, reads GAGVSQTPSNKVTEKGKYVELRCDPISGHTALYWYRQSLGQGPEFLIYFQGTGAADDSGLPNDRFFAVRPEGSVSTLKIQRTERGDSAVYLCASSPGLAGGGKDDEQYFGPGTRLLVL.

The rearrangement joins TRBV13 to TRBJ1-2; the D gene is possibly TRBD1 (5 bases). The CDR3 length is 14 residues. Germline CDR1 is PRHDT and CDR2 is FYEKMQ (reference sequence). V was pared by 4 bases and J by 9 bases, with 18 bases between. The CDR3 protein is CASSSSGPKGSYTF. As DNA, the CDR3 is TGTGCCAGCAGCTCATCGGGACCAAAGGGGAGCTACACCTTC.

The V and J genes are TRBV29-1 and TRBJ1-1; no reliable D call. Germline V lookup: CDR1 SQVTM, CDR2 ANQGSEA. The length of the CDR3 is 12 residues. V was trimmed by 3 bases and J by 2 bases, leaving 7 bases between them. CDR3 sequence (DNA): TGCAGCGTTGACAGCACTAACACTGAAGCTTTCTTT. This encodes CSVDSTNTEAFF.

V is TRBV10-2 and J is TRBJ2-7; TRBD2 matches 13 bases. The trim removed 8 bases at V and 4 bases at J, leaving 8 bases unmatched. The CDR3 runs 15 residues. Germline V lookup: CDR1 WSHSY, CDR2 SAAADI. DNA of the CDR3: TGCGCCAGCCAGCGGACTAGCGGGAGTGGGTACGAGCAGTACTTC. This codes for CASQRTSGSGYEQYF.

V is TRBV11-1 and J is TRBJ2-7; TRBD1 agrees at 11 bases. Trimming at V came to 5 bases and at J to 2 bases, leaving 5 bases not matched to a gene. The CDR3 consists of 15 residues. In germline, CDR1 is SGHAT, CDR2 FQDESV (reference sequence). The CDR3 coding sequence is TGTGCCAGCAGCCGGGGACAGGGGGTGACCTACGAGCAGTACTTC. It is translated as CASSRGQGVTYEQYF.

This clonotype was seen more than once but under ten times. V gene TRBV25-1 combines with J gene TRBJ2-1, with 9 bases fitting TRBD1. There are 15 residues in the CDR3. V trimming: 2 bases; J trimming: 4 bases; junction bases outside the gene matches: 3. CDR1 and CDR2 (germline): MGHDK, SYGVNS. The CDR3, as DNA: TGTGCCAGCAGTGAACGGGGGACAGGGTACAATGAGCAGTTCTTC. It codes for CASSERGTGYNEQFF.

In DNA, the CDR3 is TGTGCCAGCAGCCAAGAGCGGCGGGTGGATACGCAGTATTTT. Amino acid sequence: CASSQERRVDTQYF. The chain couples TRBV3-1 to TRBJ2-3; a possible D gene is TRBD2 (5 bases). Trimming left V 0 bases short and J 6 bases short, with 10 bases between. CDR3 length: 14 amino acids. In germline, CDR1 is LGHDT, CDR2 YNNKEL (reference sequence).

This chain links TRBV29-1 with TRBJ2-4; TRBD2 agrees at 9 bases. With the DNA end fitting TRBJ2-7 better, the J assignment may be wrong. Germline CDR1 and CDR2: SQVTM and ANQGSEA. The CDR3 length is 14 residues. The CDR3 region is CSVGGASGAYEQYF. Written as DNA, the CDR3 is TGCAGCGTTGGGGGGGCTAGCGGGGCCTACGAGCAGTACTTC.

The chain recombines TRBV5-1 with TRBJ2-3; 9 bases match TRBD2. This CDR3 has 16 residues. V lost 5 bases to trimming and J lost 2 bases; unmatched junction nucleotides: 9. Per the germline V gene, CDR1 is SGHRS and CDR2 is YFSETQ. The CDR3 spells CASRPRLAAPTDTQYF. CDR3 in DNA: TGCGCCAGCAGGCCTAGACTAGCGGCTCCCACAGATACGCAGTATTTT.

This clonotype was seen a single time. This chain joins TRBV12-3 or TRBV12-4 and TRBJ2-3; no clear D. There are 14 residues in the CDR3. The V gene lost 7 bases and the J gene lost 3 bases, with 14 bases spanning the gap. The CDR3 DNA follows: TGTGCCAGCACCTCGACTGGCGTAACAGATACGCAGTATTTT. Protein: CASTSTGVTDTQYF.

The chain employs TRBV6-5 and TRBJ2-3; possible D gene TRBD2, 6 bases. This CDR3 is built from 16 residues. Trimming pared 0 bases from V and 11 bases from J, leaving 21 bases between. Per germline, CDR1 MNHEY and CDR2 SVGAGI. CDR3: CASSYSLSGVPGGQYF. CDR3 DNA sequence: TGTGCCAGCAGTTACTCGCTTAGCGGAGTCCCCGGGGGGCAGTATTTT.

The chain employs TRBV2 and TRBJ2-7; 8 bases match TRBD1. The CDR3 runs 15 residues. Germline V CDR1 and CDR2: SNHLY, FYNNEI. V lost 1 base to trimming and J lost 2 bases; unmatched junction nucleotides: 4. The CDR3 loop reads CASSEGTGKPYEQYF. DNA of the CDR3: TGTGCCAGCAGTGAAGGGACAGGGAAGCCCTACGAGCAGTACTTC.

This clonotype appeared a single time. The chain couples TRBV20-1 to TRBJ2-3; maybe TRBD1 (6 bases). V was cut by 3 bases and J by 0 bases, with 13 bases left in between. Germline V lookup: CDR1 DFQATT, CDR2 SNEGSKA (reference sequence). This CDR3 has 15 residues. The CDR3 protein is CSASDRRPSTDTQYF. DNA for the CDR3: TGCAGTGCTAGTGACAGGAGACCTAGCACAGATACGCAGTATTTT.

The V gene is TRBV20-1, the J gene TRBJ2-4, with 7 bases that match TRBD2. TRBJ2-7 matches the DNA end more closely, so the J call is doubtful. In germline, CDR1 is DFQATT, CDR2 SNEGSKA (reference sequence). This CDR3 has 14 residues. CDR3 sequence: CSARLGGSRYEQYF. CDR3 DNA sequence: TGCAGTGCTAGATTAGGCGGGAGTAGGTACGAGCAGTACTTC.

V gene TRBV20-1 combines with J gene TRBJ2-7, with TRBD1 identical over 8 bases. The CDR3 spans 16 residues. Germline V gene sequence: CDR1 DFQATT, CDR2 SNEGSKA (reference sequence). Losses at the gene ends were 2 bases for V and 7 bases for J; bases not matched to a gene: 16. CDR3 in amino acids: CSARFDQGARYNEQYF. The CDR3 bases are TGCAGTGCTAGATTCGATCAGGGGGCGCGCTACAATGAGCAGTACTTC.

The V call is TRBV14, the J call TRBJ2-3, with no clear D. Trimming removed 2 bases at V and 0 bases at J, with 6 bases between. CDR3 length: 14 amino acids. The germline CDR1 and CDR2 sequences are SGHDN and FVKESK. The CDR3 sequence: CASSQRVSTDTQYF. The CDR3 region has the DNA TGTGCCAGCAGCCAAAGGGTTAGCACAGATACGCAGTATTTT. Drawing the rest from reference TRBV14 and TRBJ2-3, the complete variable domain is EAGVTQFPSHSVIEKGQTVTLRCDPISGHDNLYWYRRVMGKEIKFLLHFVKESKQDESGMPNNRFLAERTGGTYSTLKVQPAELEDSGVYFCASSQRVSTDTQYFGPGTRLTVL.

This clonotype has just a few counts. This CDR3 is CASSLAAGGGYGYTF. CDR3 bases: TGTGCCAGCAGCTTAGCGGCAGGAGGAGGCTATGGCTACACCTTC. The chain combines TRBV7-2 with TRBJ1-2; D gene ambiguous. CDR1 and CDR2 (germline): SGHTA, FQGNSA. There are 15 residues in the CDR3. The V end was cut by 0 bases, the J end by 4 bases, with 12 bases between.